These T cell receptor beta chains were read from a single sample in a study of Ad26.COV2.S vaccination and SARS-CoV-2 variants. The protocol was immunoSEQ multiplex PCR, while the TCRdb copy is restricted to in-frame clones and leaves out a portion. Here the sample spans some 180,000 clones, roughly 85% being singletons. The specimen was peripheral blood, collected after recovery from COVID-19. These receptor sequences come from a human donor who had recovered from COVID-19. CDR3s leave out the opening cysteine and the closing phenylalanine or tryptophan.

j_call v_call cdr3_aa
TRBJ2-7 TRBV4-1 ASSQDLAGGPRGYEQY
TRBJ2-3 TRBV15 ATSRGLKGDTQY
TRBJ1-2 TRBV5-5 ASSFRGGDGYT
TRBJ2-5 TRBV5-6 ASSLGSTGRETQY
TRBJ1-4 TRBV2 ASSEGGQGYEKLF
TRBJ2-5 TRBV5-6 ASSRPGPQETQY
TRBJ2-3 TRBV5-4 ASSLIPGGGTDTQY
TRBJ2-3 TRBV11-3 ASSLGSTDTQY
TRBJ2-7 TRBV20-1 SASPVSGLEGTGDRTYEQY
TRBJ2-5 TRBV12-5 ASGLFPGQGQETQY
TRBJ2-1 TRBV4-1 ASSRRDSSSYNEQF
TRBJ2-5 TRBV4-2 ASSHLNGEGTQY
TRBJ2-7 TRBV6-1 ASSEGGGSYEQY
TRBJ1-6 TRBV30 AWSSRALSSYNSPLH
TRBJ2-2 TRBV7-8 ASTNPWSDRAGELF
TRBJ2-3 TRBV7-6 ASSFRDRDTDTQY
TRBJ1-5 TRBV6-5 ASSYLGVDSNQPQH
TRBJ2-7 TRBV6-5 ASSLRTVSEQY
TRBJ2-3 TRBV3-1/TRBV3-2 ASSRGLAGGRDTDTQY
TRBJ2-1 TRBV11-3 ASSLMGRTTYNEQF
TRBJ2-1 TRBV6-5 ASSFHPGGDEQF
TRBJ2-2 TRBV18 ASSLGWDAGELF